The source of this TCR beta chain is a study of CD8 T cells in ankylosing spondylitis. In this sample, this clonotype turned up a few times. Antigen specificity is unknown. Study outcomes and limitations: Roughly 8 highly homologous variants made up a TCR beta motif, and this motif appeared characteristic of ankylosing spondylitis blood.

CDR1 SEHNR and CDR2 FQNEAQ come from the germline V gene (reference sequence). V shed 2 bases and J shed 7 bases, with 14 bases lying between them. This CDR3 is built from 14 residues. It was by quantitative 5'-RACE with molecular barcodes that TCR beta libraries were made. TCRdb reanalysed the 5' RACE reads using MiXCR and keeps one entry per CDR3 protein. The sample yields 90,000 to 120,000 distinct CDR3 sequences, less than 25% seen once. Sequencing used synovial fluid, either unsorted or a sorted T cell fraction (not recorded which). This chain connects TRBV7-9 to TRBJ1-1; tentatively, D is TRBD1 (5 bases). The receptor's source is a male donor with ankylosing spondylitis. CDR3 sequence: CASSLQGVGDEAFF. Here the CDR3 DNA reads TGTGCCAGCAGCTTACAGGGTGTTGGTGATGAAGCTTTCTTT.